What follows are 27 T cell receptor beta chains derived from one specimen sequenced in a study of radiotherapy plus CTLA-4 blockade in lung cancer. The data were produced by immunoSEQ multiplex PCR, yet TCRdb's version contains in-frame clones alone and is incomplete. The sample yields 20,000 to 25,000 clones, less than 80% seen once. The starting material was peripheral blood, obtained from a patient treated with radiotherapy plus ipilimumab. These receptors were taken from a human donor with non-small cell lung cancer whose response to radiotherapy plus ipilimumab could not be evaluated.

The rearrangement joins TRBV5-1 to TRBJ2-7; D is perhaps TRBD2 (6 bases). CDR1 and CDR2 (germline): SGHRS, YFSETQ. V shed 0 bases and J shed 6 bases, with 16 bases lying between them. The CDR3 is 15 residues long. Here the CDR3 DNA reads TGCGCCAGCAGCTTGGGAAAGGACGGGAGATTCGAGCAGTACTTC. Translation gives CASSLGKDGRFEQYF.

This chain uses TRBV6-1 with TRBJ2-2, with D unclear. The CDR3 sequence is 12 residues long. The germline gives CDR1 MNHNS, CDR2 SASEGT. V was clipped by 6 bases and J by 4 bases, with 6 bases between them. CDR3 sequence: CASRRSTGELFF. The CDR3 DNA follows: TGTGCCAGCAGACGGTCCACCGGGGAGCTGTTTTTT.

This clone was counted only a few times. The chain couples TRBV15 to TRBJ2-1, with D tentatively TRBD2 (6 bases). Trimming removed 3 bases from V and 6 bases from J, with 15 bases in between. Germline V CDR1 and CDR2: LNHNV, YYDKDF (reference sequence). This CDR3 has 15 amino acids. The CDR3 sequence is CATSSIAVAGNEQFF. Written as DNA, the CDR3 is TGTGCCACCAGCAGTATAGCGGTTGCGGGCAATGAGCAGTTCTTC.

The V call is TRBV4-1, the J call TRBJ2-1; TRBD2 is a possible D gene (6 bases). Trimming pared 2 bases from V and 3 bases from J, leaving 14 bases between. CDR3 length: 16 amino acids. Per germline, CDR1 MGHRA and CDR2 YSYEKL. CDR3 amino acids: CASSQTPGLYYNEQFF. The CDR3 region has the DNA TGCGCCAGCAGCCAAACTCCGGGACTGTACTACAATGAGCAGTTCTTC.

This clone has only a few counts. The chain joins TRBV28 to TRBJ1-5; a weak D match, TRBD1 (5 bases). The V and J ends lost 5 bases and 0 bases respectively, with 20 bases between them. This CDR3 contains 18 residues. Germline assignment: CDR1 MDHEN and CDR2 SYDVKM. The CDR3: CASSGLSRRVNSNQPQHF. The CDR3 bases are TGTGCCAGCAGTGGATTGAGCCGCAGGGTGAATAGCAATCAGCCCCAGCATTTT.

The J gene is TRBJ2-5, the V gene TRBV7-9; a weak D match, TRBD2 (6 bases). Germline V gives CDR1 SEHNR, CDR2 FQNEAQ (reference sequence). Deletions cut 5 bases from V and 7 bases from J, with 20 bases between. The CDR3 is 15 amino acids. CDR3 in amino acids: CASSPGAGGRGTQYF. For the CDR3, the DNA is TGTGCCAGCAGCCCCGGCGCAGGAGGGCGAGGGACCCAGTACTTC.

The chain joins TRBV7-2 to TRBJ1-2; D gene ambiguous. Per germline, CDR1 SGHTA and CDR2 FQGNSA. The ends were cut back, 1 base at V and 3 bases at J, with 6 bases in the middle. The length of the CDR3 is 13 residues. The CDR3 is CASSLGPDYGYTF. In nucleotides, the CDR3 is TGTGCCAGCAGCTTAGGGCCAGACTATGGCTACACCTTC.

The rearrangement uses TRBV11-2 and TRBJ2-7; 14 nucleotides align to TRBD2. V was pared by 5 bases and J by 0 bases, with 12 bases of the junction left unmatched. The CDR3 covers 19 residues. Germline V lookup: CDR1 SGHAT, CDR2 FQNNGV. The CDR3 DNA follows: TGTGCCAGCAGCCCAAACCCGGGACTAGCGGGAGCTCGCTCCTACGAGCAGTACTTC. Translating it yields CASSPNPGLAGARSYEQYF.

The chain carries TRBV7-2 and TRBJ2-4; D is perhaps TRBD1 (6 bases). The V end lost 3 bases, the J end lost 0 bases, and 12 bases lay between the germline ends. This CDR3 region has 16 residues. Per germline, CDR1 SGHTA and CDR2 FQGNSA. CDR3 amino acids: CASSFQTGLAKNIQYF. The CDR3, as DNA: TGTGCCAGCAGCTTTCAGACAGGTCTAGCCAAAAACATTCAGTACTTC.

This sequence joins TRBV5-5 and TRBJ2-7; TRBD1 might be the D (6 bases). Germline V gene lookup returns CDR1 SGHKS and CDR2 YYEKEE (reference sequence). Trimming took off 2 bases at V and 5 bases at J, with 17 bases between the two ends. This CDR3 region has 15 residues. The CDR3: CASSFGSGVTHEQYF. CDR3 coding DNA: TGTGCCAGCAGCTTCGGTTCAGGGGTAACGCACGAGCAGTACTTC.

In its sample, this clone was seen a few times. J is TRBJ1-3 and V is TRBV19, with no clear D. The length of the CDR3 is 17 residues. V was cut by 5 bases and J by 0 bases, with 17 bases left in between. Germline CDR1 and CDR2: LNHDA and SQIVND (reference sequence). The CDR3 DNA sequence: TGTGCCAGTAGTTCCACCTCCGGCCAGCGCTCTGGAAACACCATATATTTT. Translated, it gives CASSSTSGQRSGNTIYF. Full variable domain (rest looked up from reference TRBV19 and TRBJ1-3): DGGITQSPKYLFRKEGQNVTLSCEQNLNHDAMYWYRQDPGQGLRLIYYSQIVNDFQKGDIAEGYSVSREKKESFPLTVTSAQKNPTAFYLCASSSTSGQRSGNTIYFGEGSWLTVV.

V and J are TRBV27 and TRBJ1-5; D not resolved. The CDR3 length is 15 residues. CDR1 and CDR2 from the germline V gene are MNHEY and SMNVEV (reference sequence). Trimming stripped 5 bases from V and 0 bases from J, with 11 bases between. Written as DNA, the CDR3 is TGTGCCAGCAGTGAACTGACACTTAGCAATCAGCCCCAGCATTTT. Protein product: CASSELTLSNQPQHF.

The J gene is TRBJ1-6, the V gene TRBV27; D may be TRBD1 (6 bases). The CDR3 is 14 residues long. Germline V lookup: CDR1 MNHEY, CDR2 SMNVEV (reference sequence). V was shortened by 5 bases and J by 6 bases, with 11 bases between the two germline ends. The CDR3 reads CASSPRQVNSPLHF. CDR3 DNA sequence: TGTGCCAGCAGTCCCCGACAGGTTAATTCACCCCTCCACTTT.

This chain joins TRBV14 and TRBJ2-3; no firm D call. This CDR3 contains 17 residues. The V gene lost 3 bases and the J gene lost 0 bases, with 16 bases spanning the gap. Germline CDR1 SGHDN, CDR2 FVKESK. In DNA form, the CDR3 reads TGTGCCAGCAGCCATTTCCCTGGCGGATCTAGCACAGATACGCAGTATTTT. It codes for CASSHFPGGSSTDTQYF.

CDR3 nucleotide sequence: TGTGCCAGCAGCCAAACTAGCGGGATGGTTGAGCAGTTCTTC. It specifies CASSQTSGMVEQFF. The J gene is TRBJ2-1, the V gene TRBV5-4; 10 bases are shared with TRBD2. The CDR3 is made up of 14 amino acids. The V segment lost 4 bases and the J segment 9 bases; nucleotides outside the gene matches: 7. The germline V gene has CDR1 SGHNT and CDR2 YYREEE (reference sequence).

V usage is TRBV30 and J usage is TRBJ1-1; tentative D call: TRBD1 (5 bases). The germline V gene encodes CDR1 GTSNPN and CDR2 SVGIG (reference sequence). The CDR3 spans 13 residues. The V end was cut by 2 bases, the J end by 7 bases, with 14 bases between. CDR3 DNA sequence: TGTGCCTGGAGTTCGACACGTACAGGTGAAGCTTTCTTT. Its translation is CAWSSTRTGEAFF.

The chain employs TRBV5-6 and TRBJ2-7; 8 positions match TRBD1. The length of the CDR3 is 14 residues. V shed 4 bases, J shed 4 bases, and the junction held 7 bases outside the gene matches. Germline V gives CDR1 SGHDT, CDR2 YYEEEE. The CDR3 region is CASSPGQGLYEQYF. CDR3 nucleotide sequence: TGTGCCAGCAGCCCCGGACAGGGATTATACGAGCAGTACTTC.

The sample holds one count of this clone. The CDR3, as DNA: TGTGCCAGCTCACTAACGGGACAGTTTCAAGAGACCCAGTACTTC. Residues: CASSLTGQFQETQYF. The rearrangement joins TRBV18 to TRBJ2-5; 7 bases align to TRBD1. The CDR3 consists of 15 residues. The germline V gene has CDR1 KGHSH and CDR2 LQKENI. V was pared by 4 bases and J by 2 bases, with 7 bases of the junction left unmatched.

The chain links TRBV30 to TRBJ1-1; a possible D gene is TRBD1 (5 bases). Germline V gives CDR1 GTSNPN, CDR2 SVGIG (reference sequence). The CDR3 totals 15 residues. V shed 3 bases and J shed 4 bases, with 18 bases lying between them. CDR3 amino acids: CAWSQPGGRGTEAFF. CDR3 nucleotide sequence: TGTGCCTGGAGCCAACCGGGCGGGAGGGGCACTGAAGCTTTCTTT.

A single count supports this clone. The chain employs TRBV4-3 and TRBJ1-6, with D possibly TRBD1 on 6 matching bases. Trimming took off 0 bases at V and 10 bases at J, with 13 bases between the two ends. The CDR3 consists of 15 residues. Germline lookup yields CDR1 LGHNA and CDR2 YSLEER. The CDR3: CASSQDLGHSSPLHF. For the CDR3, the DNA is TGCGCCAGCAGCCAAGATCTGGGACACTCCTCACCCCTCCACTTT.

This rearrangement joins TRBV6-1 to TRBJ2-4; D is unresolved. V shed 3 bases and J shed 1 base, with 10 bases lying between them. The CDR3 covers 15 residues. The V gene's germline CDR1 is MNHNS and CDR2 SASEGT. CDR3 sequence: CASSDPSAAKNIQYF. In nucleotides, the CDR3 is TGTGCCAGCAGTGACCCCTCCGCGGCCAAAAACATTCAGTACTTC.

The V gene is TRBV6-5, the J gene TRBJ2-7, with D uncertain. The V gene's germline CDR1 is MNHEY and CDR2 SVGAGI. V lost 8 bases, J lost 0 bases, and 14 bases lay in between. The CDR3 is 14 residues long. Written as DNA, the CDR3 is TGTGCCAGCGCGGTGTCCCGTAGCTCCTACGAGCAGTACTTC. Protein sequence: CASAVSRSSYEQYF.

This clone was detected once. The genes are TRBV10-3 and TRBJ2-5; a weak D match, TRBD1 (6 bases). Germline assignment: CDR1 ENHRY and CDR2 SYGVKD. The CDR3 consists of 14 residues. V gave up 4 bases and J gave up 5 bases, with 14 bases separating them. The CDR3 nucleotides are TGTGCCATCAGTGGATTGGGGGCCGGGGAGACCCAGTACTTC. It specifies CAISGLGAGETQYF.

V gene TRBV5-6 combines with J gene TRBJ2-2; D might be TRBD1 (5 bases). The CDR3 runs to 16 residues. The germline V gene has CDR1 SGHDT and CDR2 YYEEEE. The V gene lost 1 base and the J gene lost 3 bases, with 13 bases spanning the gap. The CDR3 DNA reads TGTGCCAGCAGCTTGTTCAGGGCGCGCGACACCGGGGAGCTGTTTTTT. Encoded protein: CASSLFRARDTGELFF.

This clone came up once. This rearrangement joins TRBV10-3 to TRBJ2-1; TRBD1 matches 9 bases. CDR1 is ENHRY, CDR2 SYGVKD, per germline. The CDR3 sequence is 14 residues long. V shed 8 bases, J shed 2 bases, and the junction held 4 bases outside the gene matches. DNA for the CDR3: TGTGCCATCGAAGGGACAGGGACCTACAATGAGCAGTTCTTC. Amino acids: CAIEGTGTYNEQFF.

V and J are TRBV6-1 and TRBJ2-6; 8 bases map to TRBD1. Germline trimming cut 10 bases from V and 2 bases from J; bases unmatched to any gene: 7. Germline lookup yields CDR1 MNHNS and CDR2 SASEGT. The CDR3 sequence is 15 residues long. CDR3 loop: CATGQGFTGANVLTF. The CDR3 DNA sequence: TGTGCCACTGGACAGGGCTTCACTGGGGCCAACGTCCTGACTTTC.

This clone appeared once. The J gene is TRBJ2-7, the V gene TRBV10-2, with TRBD1 matching over 7 bases. Germline trimming cut 6 bases from V and 2 bases from J; bases unmatched to any gene: 7. This CDR3 spans 14 amino acids. CDR1 is WSHSY and CDR2 is SAAADI in the germline V gene. This CDR3 is CASRFRQGPYEQYF. In DNA, the CDR3 is TGCGCCAGCAGGTTTCGACAGGGCCCCTACGAGCAGTACTTC.